This is a list of T cell receptor beta chains from one sample in a study of beta chain features in type 1 diabetes. The repertoire was sequenced with immunoSEQ multiplex PCR; TCRdb's copy has only in-frame clones and lacks some. In the table there are 160,000 or so clones, 8.5% to 14% of which are singletons. The specimen was central memory CD4+ T cells from blood. The origin of the receptors is a man younger than 35 in good health. Each CDR3 is given with its conserved first and last residue. A D gene is named only where the DNA matches it firmly. Some rows have no size entry. The others give once, few or many, or a class for an expanded clone.

J,V,D,size,DNA,CDR3
TRBJ2-3,TRBV5-1,TRBD2,few,TGCGCCAGCAGCTTGGTGGGTAGCGGGAGAAAGGATACGCAGTATTTT,CASSLVGSGRKDTQYF
TRBJ1-2,TRBV7-2,-,few,TGTGCCAGCACCACACCGGGGCCCTATGGCTACACCTTC,CASTTPGPYGYTF
TRBJ1-2,TRBV18,-,few,TGTGCCAGCTCACCAACAACGGACTATGGCTACACCTTC,CASSPTTDYGYTF
TRBJ2-4,TRBV27,TRBD1,few,TGTGCCAGCAGTTTAAACCCTCAGACAGGGTCAGGGTGGGCCTTC,CASSLNPQTGSGWAF
TRBJ2-5,TRBV18,-,-,TGTGCCAGCTCGAGGGGATTAGCGGAGACCCAGTACTTC,CASSRGLAETQYF
TRBJ2-7,TRBV18,-,-,TGTGCCAGCTCACCACAAATCGACCAACCCTACGAGCAGTACTTC,CASSPQIDQPYEQYF
TRBJ2-7,TRBV4-2,TRBD1,-,TGTGCCAGCAGCCATCGAACCGGGACAGGGGGCCCTCACGAGCAGTACTTC,CASSHRTGTGGPHEQYF
TRBJ2-1,TRBV7-9,TRBD2,few,TGTGCCAGCAGCCCTGGGACTACCCTCCTCTCCTACAATGAGCAGTTCTTC,CASSPGTTLLSYNEQFF
TRBJ2-1,TRBV7-2,TRBD1,few,TGTGCCAGCAGCTTAGTGTCAGGACAGGGGAACCGGGAGCAGTTCTTC,CASSLVSGQGNREQFF
TRBJ1-2,TRBV4-3,-,many,TGCGCCAGCAGCCAAGAGTACGGGGTCGGCGCCTATGGCTACACCTTC,CASSQEYGVGAYGYTF
TRBJ2-4,TRBV28,TRBD1,-,TGTGCCAGCAGCCCCGCAGGGGGCTCCCTTCAGTACTTC,CASSPAGGSLQYF
TRBJ2-5,TRBV19,-,-,TGTGCCAGTAGTGCCCCGAGAGAGACCCAGTACTTC,CASSAPRETQYF
TRBJ2-5,TRBV9,-,few,TGTGCCAGCAGCGTAGACCCTACTAGGGGGGGAGAGACCCAGTACTTC,CASSVDPTRGGETQYF
TRBJ2-5,TRBV25-1,TRBD1,-,TGTGCCAGCAGTGTACAGGGGCAAGAGACCCAGTACTTC,CASSVQGQETQYF
TRBJ1-5,TRBV7-2,-,-,TGTGCCAGCAGCCGGGATCGGGGGAGCAATCAGCCCCAGCATTTT,CASSRDRGSNQPQHF
TRBJ2-4,TRBV30,-,-,TGTGCCTGGAACCCCGAGGCGAAGTCGCACATTCAGTACTTC,CAWNPEAKSHIQYF
TRBJ2-2,TRBV30,-,-,TGTGCCTGGACATACGGGAGCACCGGGGAGCTGTTTTTT,CAWTYGSTGELFF
TRBJ2-6,TRBV7-2,-,-,TGTGCCAGCAGCTTAGGATCGACTGGGGCCAACGTCCTGACTTTC,CASSLGSTGANVLTF
TRBJ2-7,TRBV30,-,few,TGTGCCTGGGGCAAACCTCGACAGGAACTCTACGAGCAGTACTTC,CAWGKPRQELYEQYF
TRBJ1-1,TRBV30,-,-,TGTGCCTGGAGTAGGGACACTGAAGCTTTCTTT,CAWSRDTEAFF
TRBJ2-3,TRBV15,-,few,TGTGCCACCAGCAGAGATTCACTAACGCAGTATTTT,CATSRDSLTQYF
TRBJ1-3,TRBV18,-,-,TGTGCCAGCTCAACCTCGGTCTCTGGAAACACCATATATTTT,CASSTSVSGNTIYF
TRBJ2-5,TRBV7-9,TRBD1,few,TGTGCCAGCAGCCCGGACAGGGGAATGGGGACCCAGTACTTC,CASSPDRGMGTQYF